One sample yielded the 32 T cell receptor beta chains listed below, sequenced in a study of blood T cells in healthy people across ages. A sample-barcoded 5' primer and a J-beta primer mix were used in a second PCR of roughly 6 to 12 cycles. TCRdb re-called the 5' RACE reads with MiXCR, one entry per CDR3 protein. The table has about a million distinct CDR3 sequences, roughly half seen once. The sequenced material came from blood. These receptors came from a woman aged 60-75 years in good health.

This clonotype was found a few times. The gene calls are TRBV7-9 and TRBJ1-4; no reliable D call. Between the trimmed V and J ends, which lost 2 bases and 7 bases, there was a span of 5 bases. This CDR3 is 12 amino acids long. Germline V lookup: CDR1 SEHNR, CDR2 FQNEAQ (reference sequence). CDR3: CASSLSREKLFF. The DNA of the CDR3 is TGTGCCAGCAGCTTAAGTCGTGAAAAACTGTTTTTT.

The V call is TRBV20-1, the J call TRBJ2-5; 8 nucleotides line up with TRBD2. V trimming: 7 bases; J trimming: 4 bases; junction bases outside the gene matches: 14. CDR3 length: 15 amino acids. The germline CDR1 and CDR2 sequences are DFQATT and SNEGSKA (reference sequence). CDR3 DNA: TGCAGTGTCCCGCCGGCAGCGGGAGCAAGAGAGACCCAGTACTTC. Translating gives CSVPPAAGARETQYF.

J is TRBJ2-2 and V is TRBV6-5; a possible D gene is TRBD1 (5 bases). CDR3 length: 17 amino acids. Germline V gives CDR1 MNHEY, CDR2 SVGAGI. The V and J ends lost 3 bases and 7 bases respectively, with 21 bases between them. In DNA form, the CDR3 reads TGTGCCAGCAGTTATAGACTTCCGCCCAGGGCTATCGGGGAGCTGTTTTTT. Its protein is CASSYRLPPRAIGELFF.

At least ten counts were recorded for this clonotype. This sequence joins TRBV6-2 or TRBV6-3 and TRBJ2-7, with 14 nucleotides matching TRBD2. This CDR3 is 14 amino acids long. CDR1 is MNHEY and CDR2 is SVGEGT in the germline V gene. The V segment lost 10 bases and the J segment 3 bases; nucleotides outside the gene matches: 5. The chain's CDR3 is CATGTSGSLYEQYF. The CDR3 DNA follows: TGTGCCACCGGGACTAGCGGGAGCCTCTACGAGCAGTACTTC.

The chain recombines TRBV10-3 with TRBJ2-7; D possibly corresponds to TRBD1 (6 bases). V shed 7 bases and J shed 3 bases, with 13 bases lying between them. The CDR3 is 13 amino acids. The germline V gene encodes CDR1 ENHRY and CDR2 SYGVKD. This CDR3 reads CAITGEEGYEQYF. The CDR3 nucleotides are TGTGCCATCACAGGGGAAGAGGGCTACGAGCAGTACTTC.

This clonotype was seen only a few times. V and J are TRBV7-9 and TRBJ2-3, with 7 bases fitting TRBD2. The CDR3 consists of 14 residues. Germline CDR1 SEHNR, CDR2 FQNEAQ (reference sequence). The V and J ends lost 8 bases and 2 bases, in that order; junction bases with no gene match: 7. CDR3 DNA: TGTGCCAGCGGGGAGGGAGCCCCCACAGATACGCAGTATTTT. Its translation is CASGEGAPTDTQYF.

V and J are TRBV2 and TRBJ2-7, with 9 bases matching TRBD2. The CDR3 runs to 16 residues. Germline loops: CDR1 SNHLY, CDR2 FYNNEI. The ends lost 8 bases at V and 3 bases at J; junction bases unmatched: 14. In DNA form, the CDR3 reads TGTGCCAGCGTCCCCGTCAGGGCTAGCGGGAACTACGAGCAGTACTTC. Amino acids: CASVPVRASGNYEQYF.

V gene TRBV20-1 combines with J gene TRBJ2-3; TRBD1 agrees at 10 bases. This CDR3 region has 15 residues. The V and J ends lost 6 bases and 0 bases, in that order; junction bases with no gene match: 6. In germline, CDR1 is DFQATT, CDR2 SNEGSKA (reference sequence). Here the CDR3 reads CSARQGAYSTDTQYF. DNA of the CDR3: TGCAGTGCAAGACAGGGGGCCTATAGCACAGATACGCAGTATTTT.

This clonotype was counted between two and nine times. V gene TRBV20-1 combines with J gene TRBJ1-2; D might be TRBD1 (5 bases). This CDR3 spans 12 amino acids. V dropped 4 bases and J dropped 5 bases, with 11 bases sitting between them. The V gene's germline CDR1 is DFQATT and CDR2 SNEGSKA (reference sequence). In DNA form, the CDR3 reads TGCAGTGCTACACAGGAGACTTATGGCTACACCTTC. This translates into CSATQETYGYTF.

In the case of this clonotype: Germline and junction disagree at one end, which may indicate a read error. The chain employs TRBV3-1 and TRBJ2-4; TRBD1 matches at 7 bases. The germline CDR1 and CDR2 sequences are LGHDT and YNNKEL (reference sequence). The CDR3 covers 12 residues. CDR3 amino acids: CVSSQATGDQYF. The CDR3 DNA reads TGTGTCAGCAGCCAAGCTACAGGGGACCAGTACTTC.

The rearrangement joins TRBV12-3 or TRBV12-4 to TRBJ2-3, with 7 bases that match TRBD2. The CDR3 is made up of 15 amino acids. With V trimmed by 2 bases and J by 5 bases, 7 bases remained unmatched. CDR3 residues: CASSLNRAGLDTQYF. The CDR3 region has the DNA TGTGCCAGCAGTTTAAACCGAGCGGGACTAGATACGCAGTATTTT.

The chain employs TRBV7-9 and TRBJ1-2; 7 bases are shared with TRBD1. The CDR3 has 15 amino acids. V was pared by 5 bases and J by 4 bases, with 10 bases of the junction left unmatched. CDR1 SEHNR and CDR2 FQNEAQ come from the germline V gene (reference sequence). CDR3 residues: CASSALDRLVYGYTF. CDR3 coding DNA: TGTGCCAGCAGCGCCCTGGACAGGCTCGTCTATGGCTACACCTTC.

The V call is TRBV7-2, the J call TRBJ2-5, with TRBD1 matching over 7 bases. Germline trimming cut 5 bases from V and 5 bases from J; bases unmatched to any gene: 8. The CDR3 has 14 amino acids. Germline loops: CDR1 SGHTA, CDR2 FQGNSA. The CDR3 region has the DNA TGTGCCAGCAGCCGAGGGGGCTTGGGGGAGACCCAGTACTTC. Translating it yields CASSRGGLGETQYF.

This clonotype was counted between two and nine times. This rearrangement joins TRBV5-6 to TRBJ2-4; TRBD1 matches 8 bases. There are 13 residues in the CDR3. J lost 15 bases, V lost 4 bases, and 12 bases had no gene match. Germline V lookup: CDR1 SGHDT, CDR2 YYEEEE. The CDR3 bases are TGTGCCAGCAGCCCGGACAGGGCTTCCCCTCGGTACTTC. Translated: CASSPDRASPRYF.

The chain recombines TRBV12-5 with TRBJ2-3; a possible D gene is TRBD1 (6 bases). From germline, CDR1 is LGHNT and CDR2 FRNRAP. This CDR3 comprises 13 residues. Deletions cut 6 bases from V and 5 bases from J, with 12 bases between. CDR3 in amino acids: CASGDRGQDTQYF. The CDR3 coding sequence is TGTGCTAGTGGAGATAGGGGACAAGATACGCAGTATTTT.

V is TRBV29-1 and J is TRBJ1-1; D might be TRBD1 (5 bases). V gave up 4 bases and J gave up 3 bases, with 18 bases separating them. The CDR3 is 15 residues long. Germline V CDR1 and CDR2: SQVTM, ANQGSEA. CDR3 coding DNA: TGCAGCGTTGCCAGGGCGGGAAGGGTGGACACTGAAGCTTTCTTT. Translation: CSVARAGRVDTEAFF.

This clonotype was observed a few times. This chain connects TRBV9 to TRBJ2-1; 13 bases line up with TRBD2. CDR3 length: 16 residues. J lost 8 bases, V lost 0 bases, and 5 bases had no gene match. Germline V lookup: CDR1 SGDLS, CDR2 YYNGEE. CDR3 in DNA: TGTGCCAGCAGCGTAGCATCACTAGCGGGAGGGCATGAGCAGTTCTTC. Protein product: CASSVASLAGGHEQFF.

This clonotype showed up just a few times. The V and J genes are TRBV7-9 and TRBJ2-3; the D is unclear. Per germline, CDR1 SEHNR and CDR2 FQNEAQ (reference sequence). The V gene lost 5 bases and the J gene lost 6 bases, with 12 bases spanning the gap. This CDR3 has 13 amino acids. CDR3 sequence reads: CASSAWAKDTQYF. The DNA of the CDR3 is TGTGCCAGCAGCGCATGGGCCAAGGATACGCAGTATTTT.

The chain combines TRBV30 with TRBJ2-5; D might be TRBD2 (6 bases). The CDR3 is 13 residues long. Per germline, CDR1 GTSNPN and CDR2 SVGIG (reference sequence). V was trimmed by 5 bases and J by 11 bases, leaving 21 bases between them. CDR3 in DNA: TGTGCCTGGCTCCCTGACGGGAGAGGGGAGCAGTACTTC. It is translated as CAWLPDGRGEQYF.

This clonotype was found once. The chain recombines TRBV28 with TRBJ1-6; D ambiguous. Trimming stripped 8 bases from V and 3 bases from J, with 5 bases between. Germline V gene sequence: CDR1 MDHEN, CDR2 SYDVKM. The CDR3 extends over 12 amino acids. CDR3 sequence: CASGIYNSPLHF. DNA for the CDR3: TGTGCCAGCGGTATCTATAATTCACCCCTCCACTTT.

This rearrangement joins TRBV20-1 to TRBJ2-7; D is possibly TRBD1 or TRBD2 (6 bases each). The V end was cut by 5 bases, the J end by 6 bases, with 20 bases between. Germline assignment: CDR1 DFQATT and CDR2 SNEGSKA (reference sequence). The CDR3 is 14 amino acids. In DNA form, the CDR3 reads TGCAGTGCTCACCATCGAAGGGGGGTCTGCGAGCAGTACTTC. Its protein is CSAHHRRGVCEQYF.

This clonotype was detected only a few times. This chain connects TRBV27 to TRBJ2-7, with 7 bases identical to TRBD1. CDR1 and CDR2 (germline): MNHEY, SMNVEV (reference sequence). The length of the CDR3 is 13 residues. V lost 3 bases to trimming and J lost 7 bases; unmatched junction nucleotides: 6. The CDR3 bases are TGTGCCAGCAGTTTTAAGGCAGGGGGAGAGCAGTACTTC. Its protein is CASSFKAGGEQYF.

J is TRBJ2-1 and V is TRBV7-3; no firm D call. V lost 4 bases and J 1 base, leaving 17 bases between the germline ends. CDR1 SGHTA and CDR2 FQGTGA come from the germline V gene. CDR3 length equals 17 residues. CDR3 loop: CASSSIRLSRSYNEQFF. The CDR3 region has the DNA TGTGCCAGCAGCTCTATCCGACTGAGTCGGTCCTACAATGAGCAGTTCTTC.

Turning to this clonotype: An end of the junction differs from the germline gene, which may be a read error. The CDR3, as DNA: TGTGCCGGCAGCTCCAACGGGGCTAGTACCTCCGAGCAGTACTTC. It codes for CAGSSNGASTSEQYF. The chain employs TRBV7-3 and TRBJ2-5; D could derive from TRBD1 or TRBD2 (5 bases each). TRBJ2-7 explains the end of the DNA better; the J call may be wrong. Germline assignment: CDR1 SGHTA and CDR2 FQGTGA. This CDR3 is 15 amino acids long.

J is TRBJ2-1 and V is TRBV7-2, with TRBD2 matching 7 bases. The V segment lost 3 bases and the J segment 6 bases; nucleotides outside the gene matches: 8. The CDR3 covers 15 residues. CDR1 and CDR2 from the germline V gene are SGHTA and FQGNSA. CDR3 DNA sequence: TGTGCCAGCAGCTTCGGCGGGAGTAATTCCAATGAGCAGTTCTTC. Amino acid sequence: CASSFGGSNSNEQFF.

This clonotype was found a few times. CDR3 in amino acids: CASSKQVYGQYF. CDR3 sequence (DNA): TGTGCCAGCAGTAAACAGGTATACGGGCAGTACTTC. The chain recombines TRBV6-6 with TRBJ2-5, with D possibly being TRBD1 (5 bases). The V end was cut by 5 bases, the J end by 11 bases, with 15 bases between. Germline values: CDR1 MNHNY, CDR2 SVGAGI (reference sequence). This CDR3 is 12 amino acids long.

V is TRBV5-6 and J is TRBJ2-4, with 7 bases that match TRBD1. The germline V gene encodes CDR1 SGHDT and CDR2 YYEEEE. This CDR3 is 14 amino acids long. V was clipped by 0 bases and J by 5 bases; unmatched bases: 2. The CDR3 protein is CASSLVGTENIQYF. The CDR3 region has the DNA TGTGCCAGCAGCTTGGTTGGGACAGAAAACATTCAGTACTTC.

The rearrangement links TRBV20-1 to TRBJ2-1; 7 bases are a match to TRBD2. TRBJ2-7 matches the DNA end more closely, so the J call is doubtful. The CDR3 runs to 15 residues. Germline-derived CDR1 and CDR2 are DFQATT and SNEGSKA (reference sequence). Here the CDR3 reads CSAPSEGGRGNEQYF. DNA for the CDR3: TGCAGTGCCCCTTCGGAAGGCGGGAGAGGGAATGAGCAGTACTTC.

The gene calls are TRBV7-2 and TRBJ2-7, with 7 bases identical to TRBD2. V was pared by 1 base and J by 4 bases, with 7 bases of the junction left unmatched. The CDR3 covers 15 residues. Germline V gives CDR1 SGHTA, CDR2 FQGNSA. The CDR3: CASSLGSGIVYEQYF. The CDR3 nucleotides read TGTGCCAGCAGCTTAGGGAGCGGGATTGTATACGAGCAGTACTTC. The complete variable domain, with remaining parts taken from reference TRBV7-2 and TRBJ2-7, reads GAGVSQSPSNKVTEKGKDVELRCDPISGHTALYWYRQSLGQGLEFLIYFQGNSAPDKSGLPSDRFSAERTGGSVSTLTIQRTQQEDSAVYLCASSLGSGIVYEQYFGPGTRLTVT.

The chain links TRBV19 to TRBJ2-1; possibly TRBD1 or TRBD2 for D (5 bases each). CDR1 is LNHDA and CDR2 is SQIVND in the germline V gene (reference sequence). The CDR3 has 17 residues. Trimming stripped 8 bases from V and 6 bases from J, with 26 bases between. CDR3 sequence reads: CASYGGQYTRGVNEQFF. In nucleotides, the CDR3 is TGTGCCAGTTATGGCGGGCAGTATACAAGGGGCGTCAATGAGCAGTTCTTC. Using reference TRBV19 and TRBJ2-1 for the parts outside the CDR3, the full variable domain is DGGITQSPKYLFRKEGQNVTLSCEQNLNHDAMYWYRQDPGQGLRLIYYSQIVNDFQKGDIAEGYSVSREKKESFPLTVTSAQKNPTAFYLCASYGGQYTRGVNEQFFGPGTRLTVL.

This clonotype was recorded a few times. The chain couples TRBV29-1 to TRBJ2-3; no definite D call. The germline V gene encodes CDR1 SQVTM and CDR2 ANQGSEA. There are 10 residues in the CDR3. The V and J ends lost 7 bases and 8 bases respectively, with 10 bases between them. The CDR3 protein is CSGLVGTQYF. The CDR3, as DNA: TGCAGCGGCTTGGTTGGTACGCAGTATTTT.

This chain connects TRBV29-1 to TRBJ2-6, with 8 bases fitting TRBD1. Germline CDR1 and CDR2: SQVTM and ANQGSEA. CDR3 length: 13 amino acids. The V gene end was trimmed by 7 bases and the J gene end by 4 bases; junction bases not matched to a gene: 3. The CDR3 coding sequence is TGCAGCGCGCAGGGGGCGGGGGCCAACGTCCTGACTTTC. Protein: CSAQGAGANVLTF.